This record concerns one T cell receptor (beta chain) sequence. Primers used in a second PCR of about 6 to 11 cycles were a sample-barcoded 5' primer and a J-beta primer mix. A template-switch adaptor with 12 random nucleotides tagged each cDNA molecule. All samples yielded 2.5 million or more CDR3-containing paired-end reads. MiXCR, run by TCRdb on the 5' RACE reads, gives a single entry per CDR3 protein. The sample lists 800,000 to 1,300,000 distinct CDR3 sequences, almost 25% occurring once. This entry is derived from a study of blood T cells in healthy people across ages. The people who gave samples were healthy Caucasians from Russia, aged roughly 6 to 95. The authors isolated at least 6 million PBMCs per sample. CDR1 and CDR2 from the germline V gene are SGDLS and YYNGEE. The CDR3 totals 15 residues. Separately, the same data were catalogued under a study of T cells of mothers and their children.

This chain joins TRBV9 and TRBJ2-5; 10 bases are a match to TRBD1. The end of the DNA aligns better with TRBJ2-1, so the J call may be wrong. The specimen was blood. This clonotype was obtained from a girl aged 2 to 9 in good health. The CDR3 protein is CASSPWDRGGNEQFF. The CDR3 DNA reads TGTGCCAGCAGCCCATGGGACAGGGGTGGGAATGAGCAGTTCTTC.